These 31 T cell receptor beta chains share one sample of origin, sequenced in a study of cytomegalovirus exposure and HLA in healthy donors. Researchers ran the PCR with 60 Vbeta and 13 Jbeta primers. The data were produced by immunoSEQ multiplex PCR, yet TCRdb's version contains in-frame clones alone and is incomplete. In the table there are more than 45,000 clones, about 70% of which are singletons. The sample consisted of PBMCs. The receptors here all came from a man in his thirties or forties in good health and CMV-seronegative.

This CDR3 is CASSLGETGIYGYTF. The CDR3 nucleotides are TGTGCCAGCAGCTTGGGGGAGACAGGGATTTATGGCTACACCTTC. The chain employs TRBV5-4 and TRBJ1-2, with 7 bases fitting TRBD1. The germline V gene encodes CDR1 SGHNT and CDR2 YYREEE (reference sequence). CDR3 size: 15 residues. V was pared by 0 bases and J by 5 bases, with 7 bases of the junction left unmatched.

This clone has a handful of counts. The rearrangement links TRBV25-1 to TRBJ1-2, with D tentatively TRBD1 (6 bases). The CDR3 loop spans 15 amino acids. CDR1 MGHDK and CDR2 SYGVNS come from the germline V gene. V gave up 0 bases and J gave up 4 bases, with 12 bases separating them. CDR3: CASSEYGTGIYGYTF. CDR3 bases: TGTGCCAGCAGTGAATATGGTACAGGGATCTATGGCTACACCTTC.

The chain is built from TRBV10-3 and TRBJ2-1; 7 bases are shared with TRBD2. V gave up 0 bases and J gave up 7 bases; unmatched junction bases: 9. CDR3 length: 16 amino acids. Per the germline V gene, CDR1 is ENHRY and CDR2 is SYGVKD. CDR3 in amino acids: CAISESGEGLGNEQFF. CDR3 DNA sequence: TGTGCCATCAGTGAGTCGGGGGAGGGCCTCGGAAATGAGCAGTTCTTC.

The chain uses TRBV4-2 and TRBJ2-1, with TRBD2 matching 8 bases. Germline V gene data show CDR1 as LGHNA and CDR2 as YNFKEQ. This CDR3 is 17 amino acids long. The V gene end was trimmed by 0 bases and the J gene end by 1 base; junction bases not matched to a gene: 5. The CDR3 loop reads CASSQDWSGSSYNEQFF. CDR3 coding DNA: TGTGCCAGCAGCCAAGATTGGAGCGGGAGTTCCTACAATGAGCAGTTCTTC.

The chain uses TRBV6-5 and TRBJ2-7, with D unresolved. Germline CDR1 reads MNHEY; CDR2 reads SVGAGI. V was pared by 7 bases and J by 6 bases, with 22 bases between. CDR3 size: 15 residues. The CDR3 region is CASTSTGPPMGEQYF. In DNA form, the CDR3 reads TGTGCCAGCACCTCTACGGGTCCCCCCATGGGCGAGCAGTACTTC.

In its sample, this clone was seen once. This chain uses TRBV28 with TRBJ2-1; D unclear. Between the trimmed V and J ends, which lost 7 bases and 15 bases, there was a span of 22 bases. The germline CDR1 and CDR2 sequences are MDHEN and SYDVKM. The CDR3 has 13 residues. The CDR3 sequence is CASTRVGDRHWFF. In nucleotides, the CDR3 is TGTGCCAGCACCCGGGTAGGCGATAGGCACTGGTTCTTC.

The chain employs TRBV2 and TRBJ2-7; tentative D call: TRBD2 (6 bases). V lost 3 bases and J 6 bases, leaving 18 bases between the germline ends. The CDR3 length is 15 residues. Germline CDR1 and CDR2: SNHLY and FYNNEI. DNA of the CDR3: TGTGCCAGCAGTGATTATTTGGCAGGGAGGATCGAGCAGTACTTC. It specifies CASSDYLAGRIEQYF. The full variable domain, its missing parts supplied by reference TRBV2 and TRBJ2-7, is EPEVTQTPSHQVTQMGQEVILRCVPISNHLYFYWYRQILGQKVEFLVSFYNNEISEKSEIFDDQFSVERPDGSNFTLKIRSTKLEDSAMYFCASSDYLAGRIEQYFGPGTRLTVT.

Only a few counts were recorded for this clone. The chain joins TRBV5-1 to TRBJ2-3; D is unresolved. The germline CDR1 and CDR2 sequences are SGHRS and YFSETQ. The CDR3 consists of 14 residues. V gave up 4 bases and J gave up 0 bases, with 9 bases separating them. The DNA of the CDR3 is TGCGCCAGCAGCCTGGAAACTAGCACAGATACGCAGTATTTT. Residues: CASSLETSTDTQYF.

The chain uses TRBV29-1 and TRBJ1-1; no definite D call. Germline V CDR1 and CDR2: SQVTM, ANQGSEA. The CDR3 is 14 residues long. V lost 5 bases, J lost 0 bases, and 13 bases lay in between. In DNA form, the CDR3 reads TGCAGCGTTTCGGGAAGTGTCGTGAACACTGAAGCTTTCTTT. Residues: CSVSGSVVNTEAFF. Together with reference TRBV29-1 and TRBJ1-1, the CDR3 gives the full variable domain: SAVISQKPSRDICQRGTSLTIQCQVDSQVTMMFWYRQQPGQSLTLIATANQGSEATYESGFVIDKFPISRPNLTFSTLTVSNMSPEDSSIYLCSVSGSVVNTEAFFGQGTRLTVV.

The chain employs TRBV5-1 and TRBJ2-1; the match to TRBD2 covers 8 bases. Unmatched junction bases numbered 6, after V lost 0 bases and J lost 4 bases. This CDR3 has 16 amino acids. Looked up from germline, CDR1 is SGHRS and CDR2 is YFSETQ. Here the CDR3 DNA reads TGCGCCAGCAGCTTGGTAGCCTCGGGGGGGTACAATGAGCAGTTCTTC. This sequence encodes CASSLVASGGYNEQFF.

This rearrangement joins TRBV5-4 to TRBJ2-7, with TRBD2 matching over 10 bases. J was trimmed by 3 bases and V by 6 bases; bases with no gene match: 6. The V gene's germline CDR1 is SGHNT and CDR2 YYREEE (reference sequence). The CDR3 runs 14 residues. In DNA form, the CDR3 reads TGTGCCAGCACTCGCGGGACTAGCGACTACGAGCAGTACTTC. It specifies CASTRGTSDYEQYF. The entire variable domain, with the rest obtained from reference TRBV5-4 and TRBJ2-7, is as follows: ETGVTQSPTHLIKTRGQQVTLRCSSQSGHNTVSWYQQALGQGPQFIFQYYREEENGRGNFPPRFSGLQFPNYSSELNVNALELDDSALYLCASTRGTSDYEQYFGPGTRLTVT.

This chain uses TRBV2 with TRBJ2-2; 9 nucleotides line up with TRBD2. V lost 7 bases to trimming and J lost 4 bases; unmatched junction nucleotides: 10. The CDR3 totals 16 residues. Germline assignment: CDR1 SNHLY and CDR2 FYNNEI. The CDR3 DNA reads TGTGCCAGCATAGGCGCGGGAGGGCCTGCCACCGGGGAGCTGTTTTTT. This sequence encodes CASIGAGGPATGELFF.

Of note for this clone: Other DNA sequences in this sample translate to the same CDR3. V gene TRBV7-9 combines with J gene TRBJ2-3; the D gene is possibly TRBD1 (6 bases). The CDR3 sequence is 15 residues long. Germline V gives CDR1 SEHNR, CDR2 FQNEAQ (reference sequence). Trimming pared 2 bases from V and 1 base from J, leaving 10 bases between. In nucleotides, the CDR3 is TGTGCCAGCAGCTTAAGGGGGAGTGGCACAGATACGCAGTATTTT. Protein sequence: CASSLRGSGTDTQYF.

The chain recombines TRBV4-1 with TRBJ2-1; a possible D gene is TRBD2 (6 bases). The V and J ends lost 3 bases and 10 bases respectively, with 13 bases between them. The CDR3 has 13 residues. CDR1 is MGHRA, CDR2 YSYEKL, per germline. CDR3 region: CASSHGVEGEQFF. The CDR3 DNA is TGCGCCAGCAGCCATGGGGTGGAGGGGGAGCAGTTCTTC.

J is TRBJ1-1 and V is TRBV7-9, with D maybe TRBD1 (5 bases). This CDR3 spans 15 amino acids. Germline CDR1 and CDR2: SEHNR and FQNEAQ (reference sequence). Trimming left V 5 bases short and J 4 bases short, with 17 bases between. For the CDR3, the DNA is TGTGCCAGCAGCCTTCTCCTTGGGGGGGGCACTGAAGCTTTCTTT. Its protein is CASSLLLGGGTEAFF.

The V and J genes are TRBV5-1 and TRBJ2-5; D is uncertain. The germline V and J ends were trimmed by 1 base and 2 bases, with 12 bases remaining between them. CDR3 length equals 15 residues. Germline values: CDR1 SGHRS, CDR2 YFSETQ. The CDR3 nucleotides read TGCGCCAGCAGCTTGCAGCCGGGTACACAAGAGACCCAGTACTTC. It codes for CASSLQPGTQETQYF.

V gene TRBV2 combines with J gene TRBJ2-7; 7 bases fit TRBD1. Germline trimming cut 6 bases from V and 5 bases from J; bases unmatched to any gene: 13. Germline V CDR1 and CDR2: SNHLY, FYNNEI. This CDR3 spans 15 amino acids. CDR3 DNA sequence: TGTGCCAGCAGGAACGGACAGGCCCTTTTGAACGAGCAGTACTTC. Amino acids: CASRNGQALLNEQYF.

This clone was observed a few times. The chain recombines TRBV2 with TRBJ2-7, with 15 nucleotides matching TRBD2. Germline V gene sequence: CDR1 SNHLY, CDR2 FYNNEI. The CDR3 spans 14 residues. Losses at the gene ends were 6 bases for V and 4 bases for J; bases not matched to a gene: 1. For the CDR3, the DNA is TGTGCCAGCAGGGGGACTAGCGGGAGGTACGAGCAGTACTTC. This translates into CASRGTSGRYEQYF.

The chain employs TRBV5-1 and TRBJ1-4; D is ambiguous. The CDR3 extends over 14 amino acids. CDR1 and CDR2 (germline): SGHRS, YFSETQ. Trimming cost V 0 bases and J 8 bases, with 11 bases left between them. The DNA of the CDR3 is TGCGCCAGCAGCTTGGTGGGTGCGGCCGAAAAACTGTTTTTT. Translating it yields CASSLVGAAEKLFF.

The chain combines TRBV19 with TRBJ2-5; possible D gene TRBD1, 5 bases. This CDR3 comprises 13 residues. Per germline, CDR1 LNHDA and CDR2 SQIVND (reference sequence). V was shortened by 2 bases and J by 3 bases, with 7 bases between the two germline ends. In DNA, the CDR3 is TGTGCCAGTAGTATACAAGGGGAAGAGACCCAGTACTTC. Amino acids: CASSIQGEETQYF.

The J gene is TRBJ1-5, the V gene TRBV19, with TRBD1 as a possible D gene (6 bases). The CDR3 totals 14 residues. The V and J ends lost 6 bases and 3 bases respectively, with 12 bases between them. Per the germline V gene, CDR1 is LNHDA and CDR2 is SQIVND (reference sequence). CDR3 sequence (DNA): TGTGCCAGTAGCCCTGTGGGGGCCAATCAGCCCCAGCATTTT. Protein product: CASSPVGANQPQHF.

The V gene is TRBV25-1, the J gene TRBJ2-1, with TRBD1 matching 10 bases. Germline assignment: CDR1 MGHDK and CDR2 SYGVNS. The CDR3 totals 15 residues. Trimming cost V 6 bases and J 10 bases; bases outside gene matches: 12. CDR3 bases: TGTGCCAGCAGGGCGGGACAGGGGACCCTAGGGGAGCAGTTCTTC. This gives the protein CASRAGQGTLGEQFF.

This chain links TRBV29-1 with TRBJ1-1; 8 bases agree with TRBD1. The CDR3 is 13 residues long. Germline loops: CDR1 SQVTM, CDR2 ANQGSEA. With 3 bases clipped from V and 4 bases from J, the junction kept 4 bases outside the gene matches. Here the CDR3 reads CSVDTGGSTEAFF. The CDR3 DNA reads as TGCAGCGTTGATACAGGGGGGAGCACTGAAGCTTTCTTT.

The gene calls are TRBV19 and TRBJ1-1; 12 bases line up with TRBD1. The trim removed 7 bases at V and 6 bases at J, leaving 9 bases unmatched. Germline loops: CDR1 LNHDA, CDR2 SQIVND (reference sequence). The CDR3 is made up of 15 amino acids. CDR3 in DNA: TGTGCCAGTATCCTCCAGGGACAGGGGGCATCTGAAGCTTTCTTT. The encoded protein is CASILQGQGASEAFF.

The chain joins TRBV27 to TRBJ2-1, with 10 bases lining up with TRBD2. The germline CDR1 and CDR2 sequences are MNHEY and SMNVEV (reference sequence). This CDR3 is 15 amino acids long. With V trimmed by 4 bases and J by 8 bases, 8 bases remained unmatched. CDR3 in amino acids: CASSSGTSVTYEQFF. The CDR3 bases are TGTGCCAGCAGTTCCGGGACTAGCGTTACGTATGAGCAGTTCTTC.

The CDR3 nucleotides are TGCAGCGTTGATTCCGGCTCTGGGGCCAACGTCCTGACTTTC. Translation: CSVDSGSGANVLTF. The chain employs TRBV29-1 and TRBJ2-6; no clear D gene. The CDR3 covers 14 residues. CDR1 and CDR2 (germline): SQVTM, ANQGSEA. Trimming took 3 bases from V and 0 from J, leaving 6 bases between them. Combining the CDR3 with reference TRBV29-1 and TRBJ2-6 gives the whole variable domain SAVISQKPSRDICQRGTSLTIQCQVDSQVTMMFWYRQQPGQSLTLIATANQGSEATYESGFVIDKFPISRPNLTFSTLTVSNMSPEDSSIYLCSVDSGSGANVLTFGAGSRLTVL.

CDR3 region: CASSLATGFSSYEQYF. CDR3 sequence (DNA): TGTGCCAGCAGCTTAGCTACCGGGTTCAGCTCCTACGAGCAGTACTTC. The chain combines TRBV7-9 with TRBJ2-7; no firm D call. Trimming removed 0 bases at V and 0 bases at J, with 12 bases between. This CDR3 contains 16 residues. Looked up from germline, CDR1 is SEHNR and CDR2 is FQNEAQ (reference sequence).

This rearrangement joins TRBV7-9 to TRBJ2-1, with 8 bases identical to TRBD2. The CDR3 sequence is 15 residues long. V dropped 5 bases and J dropped 3; count of bases not matched to a gene: 6. Germline CDR1 SEHNR, CDR2 FQNEAQ (reference sequence). CDR3 bases: TGTGCCAGCAGCCCACTAGCGGAAAACTACAATGAGCAGTTCTTC. It translates to CASSPLAENYNEQFF.

The chain recombines TRBV21-1 with TRBJ2-2; TRBD1 was called by the table and not checked on the DNA. TRBV21-1 is designated a pseudogene. The CDR3 is 16 amino acids. CDR3 sequence: CASTSGQDGLAGELFF. The DNA for the CDR3 is TGTGCCAGCACCTCGGGACAGGACGGTTTGGCCGGGGAGCTGTTTTTT.

The CDR3: CASSLDRTDTQYF. CDR3 nucleotides: TGTGCCAGCAGCTTGGATCGGACAGATACGCAGTATTTT. The chain recombines TRBV5-6 with TRBJ2-3, with no clear D. The V end was cut by 0 bases, the J end by 3 bases, with 5 bases between. Looked up from germline, CDR1 is SGHDT and CDR2 is YYEEEE. The length of the CDR3 is 13 residues.

The rearrangement links TRBV7-2 to TRBJ2-7; TRBD1 matches at 8 bases. There are 14 residues in the CDR3. V lost 5 bases and J lost 5; bases outside the gene matches: 8. Germline loops: CDR1 SGHTA, CDR2 FQGNSA. For the CDR3, the DNA is TGTGCCAGCAGCCAGGGACAGGTCAGGGACGAGCAGTACTTC. Translation gives CASSQGQVRDEQYF.